These T cell receptor beta chains were read from a single sample in a study of regulatory T cells in long-lasting Graves disease. TCRdb reprocessed the multiplex PCR reads via MiXCR and lists one record per CDR3 protein. This sample carries some 370,000 distinct CDR3 sequences, 20% to 25% of them seen once, and the ten largest clones take 25% to 35%. The sequencing used peripheral blood mononuclear cells (PBMCs), collected when the disease was refractory, from a patient treated with antithyroid drugs. These receptors were obtained from a woman aged 40 to 50 with Graves disease. CDR3s include the opening cysteine and the closing phenylalanine or tryptophan. A D gene is named only where the DNA matches it firmly. Rows may omit the clone size; those that give it use once, few, many or a size class.

J	size	D	V	CDR3	DNA
TRBJ2-5	many	TRBD1	TRBV11-2	CASSSQGKETQYF	TGTGCCAGCAGCTCACAGGGGAAAGAGACCCAGTACTTC
TRBJ1-2	many	.	TRBV7-8	CASSLPQQAPYGYTF	TGTGCCAGCAGCTTACCCCAGCAGGCACCCTATGGCTACACCTTC
TRBJ1-2	few	TRBD1	TRBV20-1	CSVDSGTGKEGYTF	TGCAGTGTCGACAGCGGGACAGGGAAGGAGGGCTACACCTTC
TRBJ2-7	many	.	TRBV12-3/TRBV12-4	CASSLGHFYEQYF	TGTGCCAGCAGTTTGGGACATTTCTACGAGCAGTACTTC
TRBJ2-7	few	TRBD1	TRBV6-5	CASSYQGAKYEQYF	TGTGCCAGCAGTTACCAGGGGGCAAAGTACGAGCAGTACTTC
TRBJ2-7	many	TRBD2	TRBV2	CASSFGAGGLGDPYEQYF	TGTGCCAGCAGTTTTGGGGCTGGGGGACTAGGGGACCCCTACGAGCAGTACTTC
TRBJ2-2	few	.	TRBV7-3	CASSLAPDSGELFF	TGTGCCAGCAGCTTAGCCCCGGACTCCGGGGAGCTGTTTTTT
TRBJ1-5	few	.	TRBV19	CASRSKTGTYNQPQHF	TGTGCCAGTAGATCCAAAACCGGGACTTATAATCAGCCCCAGCATTTT
TRBJ1-2	few	.	TRBV5-1	CASSLAGSRGYTF	TGCGCCAGCAGCTTGGCGGGGTCTCGTGGCTACACCTTC
TRBJ2-1	.	.	TRBV2	CASSEGSLNEQFF	TGTGCCAGCAGTGAAGGGAGTCTCAATGAGCAGTTCTTC
TRBJ2-7	.	.	TRBV13	CASSQGRSYEQYF	TGTGCCAGCAGCCAAGGACGGTCCTACGAGCAGTACTTC
TRBJ2-5	few	.	TRBV14	CASSQLNYQETQYF	TGTGCCAGCAGCCAATTGAACTACCAAGAGACCCAGTACTTC
TRBJ1-6	.	.	TRBV7-2	CASSQSWGTNSPLHF	TGTGCCAGCAGCCAGAGTTGGGGCACTAATTCACCCCTCCACTTT
TRBJ1-2	many	.	TRBV20-1	CSARDGYGYTF	TGCAGTGCTAGGGACGGCTATGGCTACACCTTC
TRBJ1-3	.	.	TRBV19	CASSISFSGNTIYF	TGTGCCAGTAGTATCAGCTTCTCTGGAAACACCATATATTTT
TRBJ1-2	few	.	TRBV20-1	CSARVEDSTYGYTF	TGCAGTGCTAGAGTTGAGGATTCGACCTATGGCTACACCTTC
TRBJ1-2	.	TRBD1	TRBV28	CATGRGDRDLYGYTF	TGTGCCACCGGCAGGGGGGACAGGGACCTTTATGGCTACACCTTC
TRBJ1-6	.	.	TRBV30	CAWSGLGSHNSPLHF	TGTGCCTGGAGCGGTCTCGGGTCTCATAATTCACCCCTCCACTTT
TRBJ2-7	.	.	TRBV28	CASSLGPSRVLSGEQYF	TGTGCCAGCAGTTTAGGGCCGTCTCGTGTGCTATCTGGCGAGCAGTACTTC
TRBJ2-7	.	TRBD2	TRBV7-2	CASSHSGTSGAYEQYF	TGTGCCAGCAGCCATTCGGGGACTAGCGGGGCGTACGAGCAGTACTTC
TRBJ2-1	.	.	TRBV19	CASSIPGAEQFF	TGTGCCAGTAGTATTCCCGGCGCTGAGCAGTTCTTC
TRBJ1-5	.	.	TRBV20-1	CSARLRGDQPQHF	TGCAGTGCTAGGTTGAGGGGTGATCAGCCCCAGCATTTT
TRBJ2-7	.	TRBD2	TRBV20-1	CSARDFRLAEYYEQYF	TGCAGTGCTAGAGATTTTAGACTAGCGGAATACTACGAGCAGTACTTC
TRBJ2-5	many	TRBD2	TRBV29-1	CSATGLAGGSWETQYF	TGCAGTGCTACTGGGCTAGCGGGAGGGAGCTGGGAGACCCAGTACTTC
TRBJ2-2	few	.	TRBV9	CASSVVYTGELFF	TGTGCCAGCAGCGTAGTGTACACCGGGGAGCTGTTTTTT
TRBJ1-1	.	TRBD1	TRBV20-1	CSAETGLGTEAFF	TGCAGTGCCGAGACAGGGTTGGGCACTGAAGCTTTCTTT
TRBJ2-3	.	TRBD2	TRBV14	CASITGGGDTDTQYF	TGTGCCAGCATCACCGGGGGGGGAGACACAGATACGCAGTATTTT
TRBJ1-5	many	.	TRBV28	CASSSERVHDQPQHF	TGTGCCAGCAGTTCCGAGCGGGTTCATGATCAGCCCCAGCATTTT
TRBJ2-7	many	TRBD2	TRBV27	CARVTSGWRLYEQYF	TGTGCCAGGGTGACTAGCGGGTGGCGCCTCTACGAGCAGTACTTC
TRBJ1-4	.	.	TRBV4-1	CASSLLVTGNEKLFF	TGCGCCAGCAGCCTCCTCGTGACGGGTAATGAAAAACTGTTTTTT
TRBJ1-5	few	.	TRBV29-1	CSVEGGEQPQHF	TGCAGCGTTGAAGGGGGAGAGCAGCCCCAGCATTTT
TRBJ2-5	few	TRBD2	TRBV4-1	CASSPGTSYLGETQYF	TGCGCCAGCAGCCCCGGGACTAGCTATTTGGGAGAGACCCAGTACTTC
TRBJ2-7	.	TRBD2	TRBV20-1	CSAVIAGYSYEQYF	TGCAGTGCTGTAATAGCGGGGTACTCCTACGAGCAGTACTTC
TRBJ1-1	.	.	TRBV5-1	CASSGWDNTEAFF	TGCGCCAGCAGTGGGTGGGATAACACTGAAGCTTTCTTT
TRBJ2-2	many	.	TRBV2	CASSLQGAKNTGELFF	TGTGCCAGCAGTCTTCAAGGGGCGAAGAACACCGGGGAGCTGTTTTTT
TRBJ1-6	few	TRBD1	TRBV28	CASSSGQDNSPLHF	TGTGCCAGCAGTTCAGGACAGGATAATTCACCCCTCCACTTT
TRBJ2-5	.	TRBD2	TRBV27	CASSSPGLAIETQYF	TGTGCCAGCAGTTCCCCGGGACTAGCGATCGAGACCCAGTACTTC
TRBJ1-6	many	.	TRBV20-1	CSARAGSWNSPLHF	TGCAGTGCTAGAGCAGGGTCGTGGAATTCACCCCTCCACTTT
TRBJ2-1	once	TRBD2	TRBV2	CASTGTSGSNEQFF	TGTGCCAGCACTGGGACTAGCGGGAGTAATGAGCAGTTCTTC
TRBJ1-2	few	.	TRBV28	CASSLVRDIIYGYTF	TGTGCCAGCAGTTTAGTCCGGGACATTATCTATGGCTACACCTTC
TRBJ2-7	few	TRBD2	TRBV10-3	CAISEGLAGRVCEQYF	TGTGCCATCAGTGAGGGACTAGCGGGAAGGGTCTGCGAGCAGTACTTC
TRBJ2-5	many	.	TRBV28	CASSPKLGLQETQYF	TGTGCCAGCAGCCCAAAGCTAGGACTCCAAGAGACCCAGTACTTC
TRBJ2-5	many	TRBD2	TRBV2	CASSELAGGLTQYF	TGTGCCAGCAGTGAACTAGCGGGAGGGTTGACCCAGTACTTC
TRBJ2-7	many	.	TRBV28	CASSPGWLADYEQYF	TGTGCCAGCAGTCCCGGATGGTTGGCTGATTACGAGCAGTACTTC
TRBJ2-2	.	.	TRBV7-2	CASSYSAGGDTGELFF	TGTGCCAGCAGCTATTCGGCCGGGGGAGACACCGGGGAGCTGTTTTTT
TRBJ1-4	.	TRBD1	TRBV2	CASSEIGWGQGEKLFF	TGTGCCAGCAGTGAAATAGGGTGGGGACAGGGTGAAAAACTGTTTTTT
TRBJ2-1	.	.	TRBV28	CASSFGGDPGYNEQFF	TGTGCCAGCAGTTTTGGTGGGGATCCGGGATACAATGAGCAGTTCTTC
TRBJ2-3	.	TRBD2	TRBV28	CASSTGLAGGWTDTQYF	TGTGCCAGCAGTACCGGACTAGCGGGAGGGTGGACAGATACGCAGTATTTT
TRBJ2-7	few	.	TRBV20-1	CSANGPSNPYEQYF	TGCAGTGCGAACGGGCCCTCAAATCCCTACGAGCAGTACTTC
TRBJ1-1	few	.	TRBV5-6	CASSMPWGSNTEAFF	TGTGCCAGCAGCATGCCTTGGGGTTCGAACACTGAAGCTTTCTTT
TRBJ1-2	.	.	TRBV3-1	CASSPYWDTSNYGYTF	TGTGCCAGCAGCCCGTATTGGGACACATCGAACTATGGCTACACCTTC
TRBJ1-1	many	TRBD1	TRBV2	CASSRQGGNTEAFF	TGTGCCAGCAGTCGACAGGGAGGAAACACTGAAGCTTTCTTT
TRBJ1-1	few	.	TRBV20-1	CSASPGGDTEAFF	TGCAGTGCTAGCCCTGGGGGGGACACTGAAGCTTTCTTT